The 28 T cell receptor beta chains given below trace back to one sample, sequenced in a study of T cell responses to AZD1222 COVID-19 vaccine. Measured with immunoSEQ multiplex PCR; TCRdb has only the in-frame clones, and not every one. The table records 100,000 to 150,000 clones, approximately 90% of them present only once. Sequenced here: peripheral blood, sampled 28 days after the second AZD1222 dose. The receptors shown here come from an adult who received the AZD1222 COVID-19 vaccine.

This chain's CDR3 is CASSPTGGGETQYF. CDR3 DNA sequence: TGTGCCAGCAGCCCGACAGGGGGCGGAGAGACCCAGTACTTC. The rearrangement joins TRBV13 to TRBJ2-5, with TRBD1 matching 10 bases. CDR1 PRHDT and CDR2 FYEKMQ come from the germline V gene (reference sequence). This CDR3 comprises 14 residues. J gave up 4 bases and V 5 bases, and 4 bases lay outside the gene matches.

The chain combines TRBV4-1 with TRBJ2-2; D is perhaps TRBD1 or TRBD2 (7 bases each). Germline V lookup: CDR1 MGHRA, CDR2 YSYEKL. V lost 4 bases, J lost 6 bases, and 27 bases lay in between. The length of the CDR3 is 19 residues. Written as DNA, the CDR3 is TGCGCCAGCAGCCGACCACCCTGGGAGGGGGCGCGAGGTCCCGGGGAGCTGTTTTTT. Translating gives CASSRPPWEGARGPGELFF.

A single count supports this clone. The chain carries TRBV19 and TRBJ2-7; perhaps TRBD2 as D (6 bases). Trimming removed 2 bases from V and 0 bases from J, with 14 bases in between. Per the germline V gene, CDR1 is LNHDA and CDR2 is SQIVND (reference sequence). The CDR3 extends over 16 amino acids. The CDR3 sequence: CASSISGGTVSYEQYF. In nucleotides, the CDR3 is TGTGCCAGTAGTATATCCGGCGGGACCGTCTCCTACGAGCAGTACTTC.

The chain combines TRBV28 with TRBJ2-5; D is possibly TRBD1 (5 bases). V lost 10 bases and J 4 bases, leaving 16 bases between the germline ends. In germline, CDR1 is MDHEN, CDR2 SYDVKM. CDR3 length: 13 amino acids. The CDR3: CATSQGSAETQYF. The CDR3 DNA follows: TGTGCCACCTCCCAGGGATCGGCAGAGACCCAGTACTTC.

This chain uses TRBV6-2 or TRBV6-3 with TRBJ2-2; D is undetermined. Trimming stripped 2 bases from V and 3 bases from J, with 4 bases between. Germline V gene lookup returns CDR1 MNHEY and CDR2 SVGEGT. CDR3 length equals 13 residues. CDR3 amino acids: CASSYRDTGELFF. The DNA of the CDR3 is TGTGCCAGCAGTTACAGGGACACCGGGGAGCTGTTTTTT.

This chain joins TRBV6-5 and TRBJ2-3; TRBD2 aligns across 8 bases. This CDR3 has 14 amino acids. V was pared by 10 bases and J by 3 bases, with 9 bases of the junction left unmatched. Germline CDR1 and CDR2: MNHEY and SVGAGI. The CDR3 reads CATPKRELTDTQYF. The DNA of the CDR3 is TGTGCCACGCCTAAGCGGGAGCTAACAGATACGCAGTATTTT.

The J gene is TRBJ2-2, the V gene TRBV2, with unresolved D. V lost 2 bases, J lost 4 bases, and 5 bases lay in between. The CDR3 extends over 13 amino acids. Germline CDR1 reads SNHLY; CDR2 reads FYNNEI. CDR3: CASSELTTGELFF. DNA of the CDR3: TGTGCCAGCAGTGAACTGACCACCGGGGAGCTGTTTTTT.

The V call is TRBV4-1, the J call TRBJ2-7, with 7 bases matching TRBD2. V lost 4 bases, J lost 7 bases, and 13 bases stayed unmatched. There are 15 residues in the CDR3. Germline CDR1 MGHRA, CDR2 YSYEKL. The CDR3 DNA reads as TGCGCCAGCAGCCCTTTGGCGGGAGTTATTAGAGAGCAGTACTTC. Its protein is CASSPLAGVIREQYF.

The chain has TRBV19 and TRBJ1-2; tentative D call: TRBD1 (5 bases). The CDR3 is 15 residues long. CDR1 is LNHDA and CDR2 is SQIVND in the germline V gene (reference sequence). The V gene lost 5 bases and the J gene lost 4 bases, with 17 bases spanning the gap. The CDR3 is CASSPGTGELYGYTF. CDR3 nucleotides: TGTGCCAGTAGTCCAGGGACGGGGGAACTCTATGGCTACACCTTC.

The rearrangement joins TRBV12-5 to TRBJ1-1; 7 bases align to TRBD1. The CDR3 has 16 amino acids. V was clipped by 7 bases and J by 2 bases; unmatched bases: 13. The germline gives CDR1 LGHNT, CDR2 FRNRAP. In nucleotides, the CDR3 is TGTGCTAGTGTCAACCCTTGGACAGGAAGAAACACTGAAGCTTTCTTT. This codes for CASVNPWTGRNTEAFF.

The CDR3 sequence: CASSISTDTQYF. The CDR3 DNA is TGTGCCAGTAGTATTAGCACAGATACGCAGTATTTT. The chain couples TRBV19 to TRBJ2-3; D is unresolved. With 3 bases removed from V and 0 bases from J, the gap between germline ends came to 1 base. The CDR3 is 12 residues long. Per the germline V gene, CDR1 is LNHDA and CDR2 is SQIVND (reference sequence). Filled out from reference TRBV19 and TRBJ2-3, the complete variable domain reads DGGITQSPKYLFRKEGQNVTLSCEQNLNHDAMYWYRQDPGQGLRLIYYSQIVNDFQKGDIAEGYSVSREKKESFPLTVTSAQKNPTAFYLCASSISTDTQYFGPGTRLTVL.

The chain uses TRBV5-6 and TRBJ2-7, with D unclear. This CDR3 has 14 amino acids. With 0 bases removed from V and 4 bases from J, the gap between germline ends came to 11 bases. Germline CDR1 and CDR2: SGHDT and YYEEEE. For the CDR3, the DNA is TGTGCCAGCAGCTTGGCCCTAACAGCTTACGAGCAGTACTTC. Translated: CASSLALTAYEQYF. The whole variable domain, remainder taken from reference TRBV5-6 and TRBJ2-7, is DAGVTQSPTHLIKTRGQQVTLRCSPKSGHDTVSWYQQALGQGPQFIFQYYEEEERQRGNFPDRFSGHQFPNYSSELNVNALLLGDSALYLCASSLALTAYEQYFGPGTRLTVT.

The J gene is TRBJ1-3, the V gene TRBV5-4; D might be TRBD1 (6 bases). This CDR3 has 14 residues. Germline V CDR1 and CDR2: SGHNT, YYREEE (reference sequence). V was pared by 5 bases and J by 6 bases, with 15 bases between. Here the CDR3 DNA reads TGTGCCAGCAGTCAAGGGGGGGCGGCAAACACCATATATTTT. Its translation: CASSQGGAANTIYF.

The V and J genes are TRBV30 and TRBJ2-5; 8 bases match TRBD1. This CDR3 has 15 amino acids. The germline V gene encodes CDR1 GTSNPN and CDR2 SVGIG (reference sequence). V lost 5 bases to trimming and J lost 5 bases; unmatched junction nucleotides: 13. CDR3 loop: CAWHRGQAWQETQYF. CDR3 sequence (DNA): TGTGCCTGGCACCGGGGACAGGCGTGGCAGGAGACCCAGTACTTC. The variable domain in full, completed from reference TRBV30 and TRBJ2-5, reads SQTIHQWPATLVQPVGSPLSLECTVEGTSNPNLYWYRQAAGRGLQLLFYSVGIGQISSEVPQNLSASRPQDRQFILSSKKLLLSDSGFYLCAWHRGQAWQETQYFGPGTRLLVL.

The chain recombines TRBV6-5 with TRBJ1-1; no clear D. Germline V lookup: CDR1 MNHEY, CDR2 SVGAGI. The CDR3 length is 14 residues. V was shortened by 7 bases and J by 0 bases, with 12 bases between the two germline ends. The CDR3 is CASTPDGLNTEAFF. In DNA form, the CDR3 reads TGTGCCAGCACCCCGGACGGACTGAACACTGAAGCTTTCTTT.

The V gene is TRBV30, the J gene TRBJ1-4; D call uncertain. The CDR3 covers 14 residues. Per the germline V gene, CDR1 is GTSNPN and CDR2 is SVGIG (reference sequence). Trimming removed 3 bases from V and 0 bases from J, with 8 bases in between. The CDR3 DNA reads TGTGCCTGGAGCCTAACACCAACTAATGAAAAACTGTTTTTT. Translation: CAWSLTPTNEKLFF. Filled out from reference TRBV30 and TRBJ1-4, the complete variable domain reads SQTIHQWPATLVQPVGSPLSLECTVEGTSNPNLYWYRQAAGRGLQLLFYSVGIGQISSEVPQNLSASRPQDRQFILSSKKLLLSDSGFYLCAWSLTPTNEKLFFGSGTQLSVL.

This rearrangement joins TRBV18 to TRBJ1-3; perhaps TRBD1 as D (5 bases). CDR3 length equals 16 residues. Trimming left V 4 bases short and J 0 bases short, with 13 bases between. CDR1 is KGHSH, CDR2 LQKENI, per germline. Here the CDR3 DNA reads TGTGCCAGCTCACTTGTGACAGCTACCTCTGGAAACACCATATATTTT. Translating gives CASSLVTATSGNTIYF.

The chain employs TRBV7-2 and TRBJ2-5, with 9 nucleotides matching TRBD1. With 2 bases clipped from V and 5 bases from J, the junction kept 3 bases outside the gene matches. CDR3 size: 14 residues. CDR1 and CDR2 (germline): SGHTA, FQGNSA. CDR3 loop: CASSLTGGWETQYF. The CDR3 nucleotides are TGTGCCAGCAGCTTAACAGGGGGCTGGGAGACCCAGTACTTC.

The chain has TRBV10-2 and TRBJ2-1; 12 bases are a match to TRBD2. Germline trimming cut 3 bases from V and 8 bases from J; bases unmatched to any gene: 5. This CDR3 has 15 amino acids. Germline-derived CDR1 and CDR2 are WSHSY and SAAADI. CDR3 residues: CASSERTSGTYEQFF. Here the CDR3 DNA reads TGCGCCAGCAGTGAACGGACTAGCGGGACCTATGAGCAGTTCTTC.

The chain is built from TRBV3-1 (or the pseudogene TRBV3-2) and TRBJ1-5; TRBD1 matches at 12 bases. Trimming at V came to 5 bases and at J to 7 bases, leaving 9 bases not matched to a gene. This CDR3 region has 16 residues. The germline CDR1 and CDR2 sequences are LGHDT and YNNKEL (reference sequence). CDR3 sequence (DNA): TGTGCCAGCAGCAGAGGGACAGGGGGCTCAGGGCAGCCCCAGCATTTT. Its protein is CASSRGTGGSGQPQHF.

The chain carries TRBV9 and TRBJ1-3, with 9 bases aligning to TRBD1. Germline lookup yields CDR1 SGDLS and CDR2 YYNGEE. V was pared by 3 bases and J by 0 bases, with 4 bases of the junction left unmatched. The CDR3 has 16 residues. The CDR3 region has the DNA TGTGCCAGCAGCGCCGGGACAGGGCTCTCTGGAAACACCATATATTTT. It encodes CASSAGTGLSGNTIYF.

With regard to this clone: Within the sample, other DNA sequences also encode this same CDR3. The CDR3 reads CASSLTGGSTDTQYF. CDR3 nucleotides: TGTGCCAGCAGCTTAACGGGAGGAAGCACAGATACGCAGTATTTT. The V gene is TRBV7-9, the J gene TRBJ2-3; 7 bases map to TRBD2. The ends lost 2 bases at V and 0 bases at J; junction bases unmatched: 2. Germline V gene lookup returns CDR1 SEHNR and CDR2 FQNEAQ (reference sequence). The length of the CDR3 is 15 residues. Drawing the rest from reference TRBV7-9 and TRBJ2-3, the complete variable domain is DTGVSQNPRHKITKRGQNVTFRCDPISEHNRLYWYRQTLGQGPEFLTYFQNEAQLEKSRLLSDRFSAERPKGSFSTLEIQRTEQGDSAMYLCASSLTGGSTDTQYFGPGTRLTVL.

This chain links TRBV6-5 with TRBJ2-7, with TRBD2 matching over 9 bases. The CDR3 length is 14 residues. Losses at the gene ends were 7 bases for V and 2 bases for J; bases not matched to a gene: 6. The germline V gene encodes CDR1 MNHEY and CDR2 SVGAGI. CDR3 residues: CASKASGVPYEQYF. CDR3 nucleotide sequence: TGTGCCAGCAAGGCTAGCGGGGTCCCCTACGAGCAGTACTTC.

The chain employs TRBV11-3 and TRBJ2-7, with TRBD2 identical over 10 bases. Germline lookup yields CDR1 SGHNT and CDR2 YENEEA. CDR3 size: 15 residues. The ends lost 5 bases at V and 2 bases at J; junction bases unmatched: 6. CDR3 nucleotides: TGTGCCAGCAGCCTCACTAGCGGGGCGACCTACGAGCAGTACTTC. Translating it yields CASSLTSGATYEQYF.

V gene TRBV11-2 combines with J gene TRBJ2-5; D is uncertain. The CDR3 contains 12 residues. V was trimmed by 11 bases and J by 5 bases, leaving 15 bases between them. Germline CDR1 SGHAT, CDR2 FQNNGV. This CDR3 is CASWGLTETQYF. The CDR3 DNA follows: TGTGCCTCCTGGGGATTAACCGAGACCCAGTACTTC.

This chain links TRBV24-1 with TRBJ2-1, with 8 bases identical to TRBD2. The V segment lost 3 bases and the J segment 5 bases; nucleotides outside the gene matches: 8. Germline V lookup: CDR1 KGHDR, CDR2 SFDVKD. CDR3 length: 16 residues. CDR3 amino acids: CATSDKSGTRNNEQFF. The DNA of the CDR3 is TGTGCCACCAGTGATAAATCCGGGACTAGGAACAATGAGCAGTTCTTC.

This clone was counted only a few times. The genes are TRBV3-1 (or the pseudogene TRBV3-2) and TRBJ2-2, with D possibly matching TRBD1 (5 bases). In germline, CDR1 is LGHDT, CDR2 YNNKEL (reference sequence). Between the trimmed V and J ends, which lost 1 base and 5 bases, there was a span of 14 bases. CDR3 length equals 16 residues. Here the CDR3 DNA reads TGTGCCAGCAGCCAAGGAGCAGACAGAGTTACCGGGGAGCTGTTTTTT. It yields the protein CASSQGADRVTGELFF.

The rearrangement links TRBV7-2 to TRBJ2-1, with TRBD2 matching over 8 bases. The trim removed 3 bases at V and 7 bases at J, leaving 5 bases unmatched. Per germline, CDR1 SGHTA and CDR2 FQGNSA. The CDR3 consists of 14 residues. CDR3 sequence (DNA): TGTGCCAGCAGCTTGGTAGCGGGGTGGAATGAGCAGTTCTTC. It encodes CASSLVAGWNEQFF.